This T cell receptor (beta chain) was identified in a study of cytomegalovirus exposure and HLA in healthy donors. Worth noting for this clone: Its antigen is as yet unknown.

The PCR ran on 60 Vbeta and 13 Jbeta primers. TCRdb's table, derived via immunoSEQ multiplex PCR, lists solely in-frame clones and lacks some. The table shows 65,000 to 100,000 clones, with 65% to 80% occurring only once. Regarding the study as a whole: Several top significant clusters appeared, in a later analysis, to be linked to common viral pathogens. In terms of immune exposure information, only CMV serostatus was available. V- and J-gene trimming in TCR beta was tied to a missense DCLRE1C variant by an analysis performed later.

With 1 base removed from V and 3 bases from J, the gap between germline ends came to 10 bases. The CDR3 is made up of 14 amino acids. Germline V gene sequence: CDR1 SGHRS, CDR2 YFSETQ. J is TRBJ2-5 and V is TRBV5-1; no clear D. Sequenced sample: PBMCs. The source is a man aged 40-49 years in good health and CMV-seronegative. CDR3 loop: CASSLLGSKETQYF. CDR3 DNA: TGCGCCAGCAGCTTGTTGGGCAGTAAAGAGACCCAGTACTTC.